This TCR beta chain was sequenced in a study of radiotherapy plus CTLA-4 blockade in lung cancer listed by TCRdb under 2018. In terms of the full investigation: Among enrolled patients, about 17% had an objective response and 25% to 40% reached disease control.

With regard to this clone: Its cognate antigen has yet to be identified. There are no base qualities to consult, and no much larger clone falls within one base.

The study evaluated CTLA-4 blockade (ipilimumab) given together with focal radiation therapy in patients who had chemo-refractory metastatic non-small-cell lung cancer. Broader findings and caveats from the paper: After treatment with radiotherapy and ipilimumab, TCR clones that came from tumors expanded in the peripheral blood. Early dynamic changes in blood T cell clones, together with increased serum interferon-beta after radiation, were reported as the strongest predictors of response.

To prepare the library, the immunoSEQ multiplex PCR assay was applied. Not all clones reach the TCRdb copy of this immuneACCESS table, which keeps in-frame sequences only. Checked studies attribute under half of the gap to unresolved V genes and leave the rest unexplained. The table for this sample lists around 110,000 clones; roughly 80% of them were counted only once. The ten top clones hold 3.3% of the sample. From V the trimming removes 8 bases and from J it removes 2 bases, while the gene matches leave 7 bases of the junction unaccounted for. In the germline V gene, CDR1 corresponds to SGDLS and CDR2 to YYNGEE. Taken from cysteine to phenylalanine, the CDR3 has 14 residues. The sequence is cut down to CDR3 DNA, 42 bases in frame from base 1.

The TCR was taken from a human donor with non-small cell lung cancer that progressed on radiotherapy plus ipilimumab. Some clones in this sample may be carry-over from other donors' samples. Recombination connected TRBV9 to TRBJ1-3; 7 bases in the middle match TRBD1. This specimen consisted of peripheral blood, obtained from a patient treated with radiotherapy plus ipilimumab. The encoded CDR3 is CASNRQGPGNTIYF. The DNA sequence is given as TGTGCCAGTAACAGACAGGGTCCTGGAAACACCATATATTTT. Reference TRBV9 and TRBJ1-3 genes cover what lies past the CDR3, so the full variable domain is DSGVTQTPKHLITATGQRVTLRCSPRSGDLSVYWYQQSLDQGLQFLIQYYNGEERAKGNILERFSAQQFPDLHSELNLSSLELGDSALYFCASNRQGPGNTIYFGEGSWLTVV.